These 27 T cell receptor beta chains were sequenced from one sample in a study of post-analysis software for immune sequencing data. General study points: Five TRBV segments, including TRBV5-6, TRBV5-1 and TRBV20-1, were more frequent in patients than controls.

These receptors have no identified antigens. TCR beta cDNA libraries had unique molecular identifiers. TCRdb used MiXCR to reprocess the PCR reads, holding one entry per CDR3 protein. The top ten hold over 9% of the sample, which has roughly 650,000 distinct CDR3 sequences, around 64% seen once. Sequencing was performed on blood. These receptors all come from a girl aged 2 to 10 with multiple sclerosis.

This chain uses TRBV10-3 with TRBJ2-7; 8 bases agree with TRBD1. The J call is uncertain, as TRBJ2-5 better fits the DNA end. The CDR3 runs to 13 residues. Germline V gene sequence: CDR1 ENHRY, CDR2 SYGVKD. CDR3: CAIRAGGQETQYF. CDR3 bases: TGTGCCATCAGGGCAGGGGGCCAGGAGACCCAGTACTTC.

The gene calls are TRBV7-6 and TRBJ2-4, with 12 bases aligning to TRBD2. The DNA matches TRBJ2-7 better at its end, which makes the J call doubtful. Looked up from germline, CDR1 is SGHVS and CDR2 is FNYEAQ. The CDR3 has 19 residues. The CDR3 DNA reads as TGTGCCAGCAGCTCCCCCCTAGGACTAGCGGGACTTGTTCTCCACGAGCAGTACTTC. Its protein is CASSSPLGLAGLVLHEQYF.

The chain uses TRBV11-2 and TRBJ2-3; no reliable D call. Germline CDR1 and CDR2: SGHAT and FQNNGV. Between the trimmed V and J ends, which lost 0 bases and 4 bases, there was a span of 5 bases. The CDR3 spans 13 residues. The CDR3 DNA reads TGTGCCAGCAGCTTAGAAGTCCCAGATACGCAGTATTTT. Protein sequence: CASSLEVPDTQYF.

CDR3 nucleotides: TGCGCCAGCAGCCCTGGGGCAGGGGGTTCCTACGAACAGTACTTC. Protein product: CASSPGAGGSYEQYF. V and J are TRBV5-1 and TRBJ2-5; 7 bases agree with TRBD1. Trimming cost V 4 bases and J 11 bases; bases outside gene matches: 17. The CDR3 loop spans 15 amino acids. Germline V CDR1 and CDR2: SGHRS, YFSETQ.

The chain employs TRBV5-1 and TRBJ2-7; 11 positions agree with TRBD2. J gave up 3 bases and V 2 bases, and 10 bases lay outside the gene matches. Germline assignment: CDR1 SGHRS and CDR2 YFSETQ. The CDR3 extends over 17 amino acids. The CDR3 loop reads CASSFIRTSGQIYEQYF. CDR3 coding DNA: TGCGCCAGCAGCTTTATTCGGACTAGCGGGCAGATCTACGAGCAGTACTTC.

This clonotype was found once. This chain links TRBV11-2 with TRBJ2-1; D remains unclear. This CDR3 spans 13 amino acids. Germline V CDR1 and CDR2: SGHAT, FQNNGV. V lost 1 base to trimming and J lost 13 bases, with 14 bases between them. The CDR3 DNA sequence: TGTGCCAGCAGCTTAGGGGCAGGACCATTTCAGTTCTTC. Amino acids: CASSLGAGPFQFF.

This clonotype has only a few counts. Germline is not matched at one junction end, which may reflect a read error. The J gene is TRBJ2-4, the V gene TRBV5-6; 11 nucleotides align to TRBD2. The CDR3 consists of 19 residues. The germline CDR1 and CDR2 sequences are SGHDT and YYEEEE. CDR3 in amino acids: CASSLIPPLAGGPKDIQYF. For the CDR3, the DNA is TGTGCCAGCAGCTTGATCCCCCCTCTAGCGGGAGGACCCAAAGACATTCAGTACTTC. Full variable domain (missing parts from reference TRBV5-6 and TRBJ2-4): DAGVTQSPTHLIKTRGQQVTLRCSPKSGHDTVSWYQQALGQGPQFIFQYYEEEERQRGNFPDRFSGHQFPNYSSELNVNALLLGDSALYLCASSLIPPLAGGPKDIQYFGAGTRLSVL.

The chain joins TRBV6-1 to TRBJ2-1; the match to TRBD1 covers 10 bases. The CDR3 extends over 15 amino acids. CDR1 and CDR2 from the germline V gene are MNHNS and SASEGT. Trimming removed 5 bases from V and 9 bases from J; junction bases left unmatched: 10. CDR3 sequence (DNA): TGTGCCAGCAGTAACATGGACAGGGGGTTGGGTGAGCAGTTCTTC. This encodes CASSNMDRGLGEQFF.

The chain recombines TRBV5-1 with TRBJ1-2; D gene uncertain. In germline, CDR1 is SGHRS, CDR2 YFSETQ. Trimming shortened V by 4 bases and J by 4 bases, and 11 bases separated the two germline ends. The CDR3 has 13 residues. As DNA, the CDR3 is TGCGCCAGCAGCACTTCCGACGGCTATGGCTACACCTTC. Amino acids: CASSTSDGYGYTF.

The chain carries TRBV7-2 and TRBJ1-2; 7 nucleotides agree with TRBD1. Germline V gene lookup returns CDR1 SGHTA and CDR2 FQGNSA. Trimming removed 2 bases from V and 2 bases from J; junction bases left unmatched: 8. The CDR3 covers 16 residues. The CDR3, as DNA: TGTGCCAGCAGCTTAATGGGTGGCAGGGGGAACTATGGCTACACCTTC. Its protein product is CASSLMGGRGNYGYTF. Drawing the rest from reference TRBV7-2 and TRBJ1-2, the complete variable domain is GAGVSQSPSNKVTEKGKDVELRCDPISGHTALYWYRQSLGQGLEFLIYFQGNSAPDKSGLPSDRFSAERTGGSVSTLTIQRTQQEDSAVYLCASSLMGGRGNYGYTFGSGTRLTVV.

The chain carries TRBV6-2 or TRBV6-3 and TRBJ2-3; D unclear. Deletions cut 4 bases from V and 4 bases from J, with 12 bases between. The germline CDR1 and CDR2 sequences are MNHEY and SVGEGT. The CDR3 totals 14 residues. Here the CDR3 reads CASSWLISADTQYF. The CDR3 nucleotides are TGTGCCAGCAGTTGGTTAATAAGCGCAGATACGCAGTATTTT.

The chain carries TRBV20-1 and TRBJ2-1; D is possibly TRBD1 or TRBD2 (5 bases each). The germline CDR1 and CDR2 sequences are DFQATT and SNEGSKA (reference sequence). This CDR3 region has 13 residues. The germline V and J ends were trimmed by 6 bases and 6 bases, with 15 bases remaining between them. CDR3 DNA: TGCAGTGCCATGAGGGACGCCGCCAATGAGCAGTTCTTC. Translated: CSAMRDAANEQFF.

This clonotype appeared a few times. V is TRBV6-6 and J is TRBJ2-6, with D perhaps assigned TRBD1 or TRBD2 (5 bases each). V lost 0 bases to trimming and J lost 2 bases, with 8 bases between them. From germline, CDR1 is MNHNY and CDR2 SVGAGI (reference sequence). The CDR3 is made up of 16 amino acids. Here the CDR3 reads CASSYSMGAGANVLTF. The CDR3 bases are TGTGCCAGCAGTTACTCGATGGGGGCTGGGGCCAACGTCCTGACTTTC.

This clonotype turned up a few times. Here the CDR3 DNA reads TGCGCCAGCAGCTTGGGCCGGGGACTAGGAAATGAGCAGTTCTTC. It specifies CASSLGRGLGNEQFF. The rearrangement uses TRBV5-1 and TRBJ2-1, with TRBD2 identical over 8 bases. After removal of 0 bases from V and 7 bases from J, the junction contained 6 bases not matched to a gene. CDR1 and CDR2 from the germline V gene are SGHRS and YFSETQ. This CDR3 is built from 15 residues.

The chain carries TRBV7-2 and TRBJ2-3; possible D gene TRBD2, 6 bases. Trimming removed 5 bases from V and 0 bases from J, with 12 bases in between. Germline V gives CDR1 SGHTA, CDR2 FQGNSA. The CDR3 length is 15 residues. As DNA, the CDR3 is TGTGCCAGCAGCCGAGGACTAACTAGCACAGATACGCAGTATTTT. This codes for CASSRGLTSTDTQYF.

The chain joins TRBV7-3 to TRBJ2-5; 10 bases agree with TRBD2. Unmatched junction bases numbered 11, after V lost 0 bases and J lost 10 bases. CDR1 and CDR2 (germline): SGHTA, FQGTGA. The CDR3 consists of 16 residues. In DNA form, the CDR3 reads TGTGCCAGCAGCTTAACGGGGGCTAGCGGGAGTGGTAGCCAGTACTTC. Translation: CASSLTGASGSGSQYF. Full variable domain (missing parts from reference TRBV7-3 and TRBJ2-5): GAGVSQTPSNKVTEKGKYVELRCDPISGHTALYWYRQSLGQGPEFLIYFQGTGAADDSGLPNDRFFAVRPEGSVSTLKIQRTERGDSAVYLCASSLTGASGSGSQYFGPGTRLLVL.

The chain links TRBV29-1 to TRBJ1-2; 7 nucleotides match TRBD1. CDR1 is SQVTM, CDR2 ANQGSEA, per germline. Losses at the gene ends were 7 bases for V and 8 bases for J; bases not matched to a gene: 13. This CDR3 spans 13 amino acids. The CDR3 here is CSAAYDRDSGYTF. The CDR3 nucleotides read TGCAGCGCTGCCTACGACAGGGACTCGGGCTACACCTTC.

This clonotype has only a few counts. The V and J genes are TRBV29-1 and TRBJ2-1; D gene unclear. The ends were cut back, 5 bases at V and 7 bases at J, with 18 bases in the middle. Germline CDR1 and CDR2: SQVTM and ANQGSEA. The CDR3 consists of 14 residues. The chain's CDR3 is CSVYRLYEANEQFF. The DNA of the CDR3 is TGCAGCGTTTACCGGCTTTATGAGGCGAATGAGCAGTTCTTC.

Here the CDR3 reads CASLLRGRAGSSYNEQFF. In DNA, the CDR3 is TGTGCCAGCTTACTTAGGGGGAGGGCCGGGAGCTCCTACAATGAGCAGTTCTTC. The rearrangement links TRBV11-2 to TRBJ2-1; D might be TRBD2 (7 bases). The CDR3 totals 18 residues. Looked up from germline, CDR1 is SGHAT and CDR2 is FQNNGV. Trimming left V 8 bases short and J 0 bases short, with 23 bases between.

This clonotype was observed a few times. The CDR3 sequence: CASSQDRPSGGALTDTQYF. In DNA, the CDR3 is TGTGCCAGCAGCCAAGATCGCCCTAGCGGGGGGGCTTTAACAGATACGCAGTATTTT. The V gene is TRBV3-1, the J gene TRBJ2-3; 12 bases map to TRBD2. Germline CDR1 LGHDT, CDR2 YNNKEL (reference sequence). With V trimmed by 0 bases and J by 3 bases, 10 bases remained unmatched. The CDR3 extends over 19 amino acids.

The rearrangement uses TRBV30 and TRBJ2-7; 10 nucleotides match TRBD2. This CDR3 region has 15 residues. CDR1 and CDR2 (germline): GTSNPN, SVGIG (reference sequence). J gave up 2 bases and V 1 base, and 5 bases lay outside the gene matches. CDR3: CAWSDGTSDPYEQYF. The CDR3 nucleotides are TGTGCCTGGAGTGACGGGACTAGCGACCCCTACGAGCAGTACTTC. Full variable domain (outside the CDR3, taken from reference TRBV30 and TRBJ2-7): SQTIHQWPATLVQPVGSPLSLECTVEGTSNPNLYWYRQAAGRGLQLLFYSVGIGQISSEVPQNLSASRPQDRQFILSSKKLLLSDSGFYLCAWSDGTSDPYEQYFGPGTRLTVT.

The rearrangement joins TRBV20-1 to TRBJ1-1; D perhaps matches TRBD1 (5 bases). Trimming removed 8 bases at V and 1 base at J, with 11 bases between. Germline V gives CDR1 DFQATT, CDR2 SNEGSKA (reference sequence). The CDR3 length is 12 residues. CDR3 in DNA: TGCAGTCTGGGACGGGGGAACACTGAAGCTTTCTTT. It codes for CSLGRGNTEAFF.

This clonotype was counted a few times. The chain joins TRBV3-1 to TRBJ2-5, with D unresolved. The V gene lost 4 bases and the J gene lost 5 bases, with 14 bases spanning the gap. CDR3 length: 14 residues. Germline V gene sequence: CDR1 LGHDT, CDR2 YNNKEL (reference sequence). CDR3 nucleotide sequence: TGTGCCAGCAGCCCCGACCCACACAAGGAGACCCAGTACTTC. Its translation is CASSPDPHKETQYF.

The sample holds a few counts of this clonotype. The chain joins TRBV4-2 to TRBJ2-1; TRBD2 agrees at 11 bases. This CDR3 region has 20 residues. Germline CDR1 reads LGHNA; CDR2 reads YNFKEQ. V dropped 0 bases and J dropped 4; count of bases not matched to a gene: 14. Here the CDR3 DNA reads TGTGCCAGCAGCCAAGAAGGACTAGCGGGTCTGGGATCCCGGTACAATGAGCAGTTCTTC. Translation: CASSQEGLAGLGSRYNEQFF.

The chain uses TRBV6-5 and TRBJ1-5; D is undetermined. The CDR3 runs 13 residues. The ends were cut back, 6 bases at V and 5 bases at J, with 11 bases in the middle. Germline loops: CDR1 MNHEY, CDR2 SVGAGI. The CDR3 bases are TGTGCCAGCAGCCCGGAAGCGGATCAGCCCCAGCATTTT. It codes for CASSPEADQPQHF.

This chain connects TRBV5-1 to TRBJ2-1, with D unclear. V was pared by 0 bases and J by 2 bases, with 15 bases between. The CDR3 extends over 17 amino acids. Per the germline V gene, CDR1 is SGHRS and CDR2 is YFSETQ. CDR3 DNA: TGCGCCAGCAGCTTGGCCTTGAGGTCGCCGACCTACAATGAGCAGTTCTTC. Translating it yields CASSLALRSPTYNEQFF. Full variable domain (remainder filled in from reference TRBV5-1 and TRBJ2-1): KAGVTQTPRYLIKTRGQQVTLSCSPISGHRSVSWYQQTPGQGLQFLFEYFSETQRNKGNFPGRFSGRQFSNSRSEMNVSTLELGDSALYLCASSLALRSPTYNEQFFGPGTRLTVL.

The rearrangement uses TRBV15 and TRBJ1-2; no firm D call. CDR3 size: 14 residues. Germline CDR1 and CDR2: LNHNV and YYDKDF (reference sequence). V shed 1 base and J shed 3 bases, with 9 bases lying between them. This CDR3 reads CATSRGTTDYGYTF. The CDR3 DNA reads TGTGCCACCAGCAGAGGAACTACCGACTATGGCTACACCTTC. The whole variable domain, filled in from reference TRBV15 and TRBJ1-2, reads DAMVIQNPRYQVTQFGKPVTLSCSQTLNHNVMYWYQQKSSQAPKLLFHYYDKDFNNEADTPDNFQSRRPNTSFCFLDIRSPGLGDTAMYLCATSRGTTDYGYTFGSGTRLTVV.